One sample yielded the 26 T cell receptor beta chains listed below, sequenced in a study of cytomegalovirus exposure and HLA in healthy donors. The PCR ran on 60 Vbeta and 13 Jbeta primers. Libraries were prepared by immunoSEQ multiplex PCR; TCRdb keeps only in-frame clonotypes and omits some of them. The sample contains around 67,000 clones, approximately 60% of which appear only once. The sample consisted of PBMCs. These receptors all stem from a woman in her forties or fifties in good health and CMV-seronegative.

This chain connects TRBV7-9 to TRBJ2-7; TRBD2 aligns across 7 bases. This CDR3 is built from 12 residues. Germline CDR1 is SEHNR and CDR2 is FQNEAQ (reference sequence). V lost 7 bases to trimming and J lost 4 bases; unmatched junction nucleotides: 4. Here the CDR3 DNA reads TGTGCCAGCAACCCCGGGGGGTACGAGCAGTACTTC. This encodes CASNPGGYEQYF.

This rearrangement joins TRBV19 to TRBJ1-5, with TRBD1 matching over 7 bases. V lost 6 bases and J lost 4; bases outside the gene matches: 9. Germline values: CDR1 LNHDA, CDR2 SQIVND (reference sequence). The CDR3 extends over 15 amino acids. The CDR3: CASSPRDSNNQPQHF. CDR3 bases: TGTGCCAGTAGCCCCCGGGACAGCAATAATCAGCCCCAGCATTTT.

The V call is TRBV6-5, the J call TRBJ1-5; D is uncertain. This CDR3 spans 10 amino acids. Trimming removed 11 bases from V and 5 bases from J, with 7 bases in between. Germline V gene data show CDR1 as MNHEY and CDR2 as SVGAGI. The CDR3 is CACGDQPQHF. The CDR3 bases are TGTGCCTGCGGGGATCAGCCCCAGCATTTT.

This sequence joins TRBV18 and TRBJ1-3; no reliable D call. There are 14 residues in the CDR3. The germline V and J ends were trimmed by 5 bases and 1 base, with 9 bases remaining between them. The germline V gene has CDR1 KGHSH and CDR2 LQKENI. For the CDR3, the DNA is TGTGCCAGCTCAACGGGAATTTCTGGAAACACCATATATTTT. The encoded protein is CASSTGISGNTIYF.

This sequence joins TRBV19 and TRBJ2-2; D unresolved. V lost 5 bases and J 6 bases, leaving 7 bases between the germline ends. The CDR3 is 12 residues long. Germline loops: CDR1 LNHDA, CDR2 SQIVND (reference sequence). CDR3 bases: TGTGCCAGTAGTTATGTTTCCGGGGAGCTGTTTTTT. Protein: CASSYVSGELFF.

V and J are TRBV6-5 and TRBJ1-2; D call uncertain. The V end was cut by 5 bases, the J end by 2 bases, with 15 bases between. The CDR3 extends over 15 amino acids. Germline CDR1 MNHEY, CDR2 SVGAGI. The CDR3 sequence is CASSQTRQANYGYTF. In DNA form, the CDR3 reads TGTGCCAGCAGTCAAACCCGGCAGGCCAACTATGGCTACACCTTC.

CDR3 nucleotides: TGTGCCAGCAGCGTAGGCCCAGGGGTCTCCTACGAGCAGTACTTC. Residues: CASSVGPGVSYEQYF. The chain has TRBV9 and TRBJ2-7; tentatively, D is TRBD1 (6 bases). The CDR3 length is 15 residues. Trimming pared 0 bases from V and 0 bases from J, leaving 10 bases between. Germline V gene data show CDR1 as SGDLS and CDR2 as YYNGEE.

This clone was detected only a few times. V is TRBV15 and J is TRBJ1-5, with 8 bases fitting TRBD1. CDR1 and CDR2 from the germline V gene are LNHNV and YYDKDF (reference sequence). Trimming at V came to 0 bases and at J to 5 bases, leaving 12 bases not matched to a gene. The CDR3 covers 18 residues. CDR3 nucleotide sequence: TGTGCCACCAGCAGAGATCCTCCAGGGGGCGGGTGGGATCAGCCCCAGCATTTT. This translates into CATSRDPPGGGWDQPQHF. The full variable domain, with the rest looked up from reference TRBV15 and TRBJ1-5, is DAMVIQNPRYQVTQFGKPVTLSCSQTLNHNVMYWYQQKSSQAPKLLFHYYDKDFNNEADTPDNFQSRRPNTSFCFLDIRSPGLGDTAMYLCATSRDPPGGGWDQPQHFGDGTRLSIL.

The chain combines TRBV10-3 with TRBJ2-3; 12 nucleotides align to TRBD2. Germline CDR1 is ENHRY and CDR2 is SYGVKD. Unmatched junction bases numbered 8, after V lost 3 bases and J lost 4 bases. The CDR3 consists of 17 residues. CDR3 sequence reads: CAISDQTSGRISDTQYF. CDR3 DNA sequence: TGTGCCATCAGTGATCAGACTAGCGGGAGAATTTCAGATACGCAGTATTTT.

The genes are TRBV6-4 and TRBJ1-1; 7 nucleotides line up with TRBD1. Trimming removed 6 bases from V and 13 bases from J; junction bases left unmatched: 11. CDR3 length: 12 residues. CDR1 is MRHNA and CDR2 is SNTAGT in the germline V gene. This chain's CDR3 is CASRATGQPVFF. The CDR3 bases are TGTGCCAGCAGGGCGACAGGGCAGCCAGTTTTCTTT.

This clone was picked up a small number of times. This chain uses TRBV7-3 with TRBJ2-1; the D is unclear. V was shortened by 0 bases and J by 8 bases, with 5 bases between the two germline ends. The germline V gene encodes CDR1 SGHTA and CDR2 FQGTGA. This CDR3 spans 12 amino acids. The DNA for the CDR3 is TGTGCCAGCAGCTTAACGTCGGATGAGCAGTTCTTC. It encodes CASSLTSDEQFF.

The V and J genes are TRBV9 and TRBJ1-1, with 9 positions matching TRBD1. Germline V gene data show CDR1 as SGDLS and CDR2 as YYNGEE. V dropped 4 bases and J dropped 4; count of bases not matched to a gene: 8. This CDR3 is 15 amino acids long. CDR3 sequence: CASSPKQGASTEAFF. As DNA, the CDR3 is TGTGCCAGCAGCCCCAAACAGGGGGCGAGCACTGAAGCTTTCTTT. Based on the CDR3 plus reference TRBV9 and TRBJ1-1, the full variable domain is DSGVTQTPKHLITATGQRVTLRCSPRSGDLSVYWYQQSLDQGLQFLIQYYNGEERAKGNILERFSAQQFPDLHSELNLSSLELGDSALYFCASSPKQGASTEAFFGQGTRLTVV.

The CDR3 DNA reads as TGTGCCAGCTCACCTCGCCTAGGCGTGAACACTGAAGCTTTCTTT. It is translated as CASSPRLGVNTEAFF. The chain recombines TRBV18 with TRBJ1-1; D gene unclear. The CDR3 is made up of 15 amino acids. V was clipped by 3 bases and J by 0 bases, with 11 bases between them. CDR1 KGHSH and CDR2 LQKENI come from the germline V gene.

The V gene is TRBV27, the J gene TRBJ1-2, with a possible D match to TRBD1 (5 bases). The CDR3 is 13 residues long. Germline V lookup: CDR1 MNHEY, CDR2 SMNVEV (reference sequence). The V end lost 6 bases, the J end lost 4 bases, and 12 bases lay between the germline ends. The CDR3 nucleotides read TGTGCCAGCAGATGGATGGGGGGCTATGGCTACACCTTC. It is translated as CASRWMGGYGYTF.

The CDR3 reads CASSRAWGPAIGDNEQFF. Here the CDR3 DNA reads TGCGCCAGCAGCCGCGCCTGGGGCCCCGCAATTGGTGACAATGAGCAGTTCTTC. The chain has TRBV4-3 and TRBJ2-1; TRBD1 might be the D (5 bases). The V gene lost 4 bases and the J gene lost 5 bases, with 24 bases spanning the gap. The germline V gene has CDR1 LGHNA and CDR2 YSLEER. The CDR3 is made up of 18 amino acids.

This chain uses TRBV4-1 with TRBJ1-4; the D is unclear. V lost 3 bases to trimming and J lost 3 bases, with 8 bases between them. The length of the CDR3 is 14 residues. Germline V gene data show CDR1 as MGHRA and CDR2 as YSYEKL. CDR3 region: CASSQTPANEKLFF. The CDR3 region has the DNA TGCGCCAGCAGCCAGACACCGGCTAATGAAAAACTGTTTTTT.

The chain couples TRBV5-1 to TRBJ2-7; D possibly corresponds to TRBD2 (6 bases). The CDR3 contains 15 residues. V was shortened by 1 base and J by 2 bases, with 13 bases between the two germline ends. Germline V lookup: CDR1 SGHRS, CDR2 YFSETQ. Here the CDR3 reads CASSLLASATYEQYF. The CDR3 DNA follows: TGCGCCAGCAGCTTGCTCGCTAGCGCTACCTACGAGCAGTACTTC.

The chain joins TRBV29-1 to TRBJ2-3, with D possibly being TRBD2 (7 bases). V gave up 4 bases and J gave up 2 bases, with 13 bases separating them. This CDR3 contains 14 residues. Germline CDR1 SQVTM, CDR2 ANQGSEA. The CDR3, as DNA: TGCAGCGTTGCCGCGGGGGCTAACACAGATACGCAGTATTTT. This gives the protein CSVAAGANTDTQYF.

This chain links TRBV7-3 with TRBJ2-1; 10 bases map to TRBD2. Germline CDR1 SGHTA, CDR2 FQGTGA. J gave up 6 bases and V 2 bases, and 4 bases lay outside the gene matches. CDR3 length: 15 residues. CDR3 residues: CASSLLAGASNEQFF. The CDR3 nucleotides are TGTGCCAGCAGCTTACTAGCGGGAGCCTCCAATGAGCAGTTCTTC.

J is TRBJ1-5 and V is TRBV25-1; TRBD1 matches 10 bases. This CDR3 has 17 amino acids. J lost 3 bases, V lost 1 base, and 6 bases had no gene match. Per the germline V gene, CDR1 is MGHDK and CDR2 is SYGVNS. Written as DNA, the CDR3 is TGTGCCAGCAGTGAATCAGGGACAGGGGATATCAATCAGCCCCAGCATTTT. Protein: CASSESGTGDINQPQHF. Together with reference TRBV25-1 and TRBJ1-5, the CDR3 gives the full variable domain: EADIYQTPRYLVIGTGKKITLECSQTMGHDKMYWYQQDPGMELHLIHYSYGVNSTEKGDLSSESTVSRIRTEHFPLTLESARPSHTSQYLCASSESGTGDINQPQHFGDGTRLSIL.

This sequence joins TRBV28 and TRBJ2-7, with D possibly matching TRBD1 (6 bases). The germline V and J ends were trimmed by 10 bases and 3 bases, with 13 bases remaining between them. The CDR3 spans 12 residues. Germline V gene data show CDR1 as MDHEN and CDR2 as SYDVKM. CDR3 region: CATLDSFYEQYF. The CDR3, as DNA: TGTGCCACCCTGGACAGCTTCTACGAGCAGTACTTC.

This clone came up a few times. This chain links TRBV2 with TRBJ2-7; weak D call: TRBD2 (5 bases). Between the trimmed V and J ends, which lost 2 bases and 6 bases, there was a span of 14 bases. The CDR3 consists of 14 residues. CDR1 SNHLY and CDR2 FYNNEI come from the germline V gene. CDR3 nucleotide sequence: TGTGCCAGCAGTGAATTGATGGGAGTTATCGAGCAGTACTTC. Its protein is CASSELMGVIEQYF.

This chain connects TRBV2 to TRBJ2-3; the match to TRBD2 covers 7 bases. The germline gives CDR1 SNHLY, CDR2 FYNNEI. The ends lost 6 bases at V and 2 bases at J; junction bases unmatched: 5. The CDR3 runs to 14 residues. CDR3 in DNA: TGTGCCAGCAGGTGGGCGGGAGACACAGATACGCAGTATTTT. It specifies CASRWAGDTDTQYF.

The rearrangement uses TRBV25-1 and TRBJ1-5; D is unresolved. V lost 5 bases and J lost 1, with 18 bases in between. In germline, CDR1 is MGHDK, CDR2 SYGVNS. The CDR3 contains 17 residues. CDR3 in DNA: TGTGCCAGCAGTTCTCGGCGGCGGGGAAGGAGCAATCAGCCCCAGCATTTT. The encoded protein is CASSSRRRGRSNQPQHF. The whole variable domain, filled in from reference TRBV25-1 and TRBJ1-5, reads EADIYQTPRYLVIGTGKKITLECSQTMGHDKMYWYQQDPGMELHLIHYSYGVNSTEKGDLSSESTVSRIRTEHFPLTLESARPSHTSQYLCASSSRRRGRSNQPQHFGDGTRLSIL.

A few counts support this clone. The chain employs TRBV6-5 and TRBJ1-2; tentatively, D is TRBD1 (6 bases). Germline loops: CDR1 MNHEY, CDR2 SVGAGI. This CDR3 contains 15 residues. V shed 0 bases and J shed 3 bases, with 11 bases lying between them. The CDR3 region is CASSYSRGGDYGYTF. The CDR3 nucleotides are TGTGCCAGCAGTTACTCGCGAGGGGGTGACTATGGCTACACCTTC.

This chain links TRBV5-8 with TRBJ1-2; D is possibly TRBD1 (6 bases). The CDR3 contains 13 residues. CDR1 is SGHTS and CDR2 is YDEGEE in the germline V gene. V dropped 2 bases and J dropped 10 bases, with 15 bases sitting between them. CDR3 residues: CASSFSDRFIYTF. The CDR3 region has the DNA TGTGCCAGCAGCTTTTCGGACAGATTTATCTACACCTTC.